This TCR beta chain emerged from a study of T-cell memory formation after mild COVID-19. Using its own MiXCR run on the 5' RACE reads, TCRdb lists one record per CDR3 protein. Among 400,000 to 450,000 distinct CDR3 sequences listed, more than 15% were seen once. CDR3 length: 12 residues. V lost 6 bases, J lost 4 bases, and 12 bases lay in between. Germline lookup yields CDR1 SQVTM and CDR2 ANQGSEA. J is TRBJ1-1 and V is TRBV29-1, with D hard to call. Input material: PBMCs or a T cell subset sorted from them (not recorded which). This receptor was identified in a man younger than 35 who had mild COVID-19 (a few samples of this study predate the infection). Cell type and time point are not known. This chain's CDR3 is CSVHVGFTEAFF. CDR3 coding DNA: TGCAGCGTCCATGTGGGGTTCACTGAAGCTTTCTTT.